A selection of T cell receptor beta chains follows, all from one sample in a study of shared clonotypes between healthy human individuals. The assay was immunoSEQ multiplex PCR, and TCRdb's table has in-frame clones only and misses some. The sample yields over a million clones, just under 99% seen once. Sequences were obtained from naive CD4+ T cells sorted from blood. Receptor source: a man aged 30 to 39 in good health. The CDR3 runs from the conserved cysteine through the conserved F or W. Each record gives: D gene, V gene, clone size, J gene, CDR3 protein, CDR3 DNA. A D gene is named only where the DNA matches it firmly. A row's size may be missing; if present it is once, few, many or a size class.

D: TRBD1; V: TRBV27; size: NA; J: TRBJ2-7; CDR3: CASSTLTGIGSYEQYF; DNA: TGTGCCAGCAGTACCTTGACAGGGATTGGTTCCTACGAGCAGTACTTC
D: NA; V: TRBV6-4; size: NA; J: TRBJ2-3; CDR3: CASSADSFGTDTQYF; DNA: TGTGCCAGCAGTGCTGACAGTTTCGGCACAGATACGCAGTATTTT
D: NA; V: TRBV7-8; size: NA; J: TRBJ2-1; CDR3: CASSLVVSGGLYNEQFF; DNA: TGTGCCAGCAGCTTAGTGGTTTCTGGCGGCCTTTACAATGAGCAGTTCTTC
D: NA; V: TRBV18; size: NA; J: TRBJ2-1; CDR3: CASSLLRRADGDEQFF; DNA: TGTGCCAGCTCGCTACTTCGGAGGGCCGATGGGGATGAGCAGTTCTTC
D: TRBD1; V: TRBV5-1; size: NA; J: TRBJ1-1; CDR3: CASSFMGQAEAFF; DNA: TGCGCCAGCAGCTTCATGGGACAGGCTGAAGCTTTCTTT
D: NA; V: TRBV4-3; size: NA; J: TRBJ2-3; CDR3: CASSSLRDREWTDTQYF; DNA: TGCGCCAGCAGCTCATTACGGGACCGCGAATGGACAGATACGCAGTATTTT
D: NA; V: TRBV2; size: NA; J: TRBJ1-1; CDR3: CASSRTATNTEAFF; DNA: TGTGCCAGCAGTCGGACAGCTACGAACACTGAAGCTTTCTTT
D: NA; V: TRBV6-1; size: once; J: TRBJ2-4; CDR3: CASIPGVAKNIQYF; DNA: TGTGCCAGTATTCCAGGGGTGGCCAAAAACATTCAGTACTTC
D: NA; V: TRBV7-3; size: NA; J: TRBJ2-2; CDR3: CASSSLRGPTGELFF; DNA: TGTGCCAGCAGCTCCCTTCGGGGTCCCACGGGGGAGCTGTTTTTT
D: NA; V: TRBV18; size: NA; J: TRBJ2-5; CDR3: CASSLSGQGSAETQYF; DNA: TGTGCCAGCTCCCTTTCCGGGCAGGGCTCCGCTGAGACCCAGTACTTC